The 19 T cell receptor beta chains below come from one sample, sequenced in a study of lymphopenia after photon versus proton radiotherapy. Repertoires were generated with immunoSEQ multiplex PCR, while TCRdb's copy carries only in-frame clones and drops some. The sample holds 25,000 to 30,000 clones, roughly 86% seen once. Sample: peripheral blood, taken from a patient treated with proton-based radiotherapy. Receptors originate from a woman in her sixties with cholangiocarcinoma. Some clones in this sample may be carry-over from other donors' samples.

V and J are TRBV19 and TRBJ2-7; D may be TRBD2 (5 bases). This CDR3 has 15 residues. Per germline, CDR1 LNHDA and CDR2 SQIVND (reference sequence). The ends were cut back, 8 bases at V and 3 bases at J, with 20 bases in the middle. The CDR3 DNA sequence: TGTGCCAGTCCGGGAATAGGCCGAGAAGTCTACGAGCAGTACTTC. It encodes CASPGIGREVYEQYF.

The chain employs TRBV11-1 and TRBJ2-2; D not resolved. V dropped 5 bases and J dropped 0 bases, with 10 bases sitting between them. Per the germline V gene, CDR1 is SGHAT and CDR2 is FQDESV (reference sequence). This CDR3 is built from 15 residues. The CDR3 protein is CASSPGRTNTGELFF. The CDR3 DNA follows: TGTGCCAGCAGCCCCGGACGGACGAACACCGGGGAGCTGTTTTTT.

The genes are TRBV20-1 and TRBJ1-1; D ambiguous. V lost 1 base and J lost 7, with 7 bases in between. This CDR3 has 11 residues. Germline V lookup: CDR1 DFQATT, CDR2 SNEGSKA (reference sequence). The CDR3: CSARVNDEAFF. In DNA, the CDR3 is TGCAGTGCTAGAGTAAACGATGAAGCTTTCTTT.

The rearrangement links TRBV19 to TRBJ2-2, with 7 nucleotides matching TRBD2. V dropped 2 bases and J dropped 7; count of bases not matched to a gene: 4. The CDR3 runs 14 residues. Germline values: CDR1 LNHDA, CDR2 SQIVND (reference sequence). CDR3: CASSISGGVGELFF. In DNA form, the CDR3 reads TGTGCCAGTAGTATATCTGGGGGGGTCGGGGAGCTGTTTTTT.

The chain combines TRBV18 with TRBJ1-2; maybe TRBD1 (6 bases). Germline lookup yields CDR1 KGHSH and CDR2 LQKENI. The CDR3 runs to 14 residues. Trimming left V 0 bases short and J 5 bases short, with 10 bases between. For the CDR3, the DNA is TGTGCCAGCTCACCACCTTCGGGGGCGTATGGCTACACCTTC. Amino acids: CASSPPSGAYGYTF.

For the CDR3, the DNA is TGTGCCAGCAGCTCCCTGGGAAGGGAAGACGGGGAGCTGTTTTTT. Protein: CASSSLGREDGELFF. V gene TRBV5-6 combines with J gene TRBJ2-2; D gene unclear. CDR3 length: 15 residues. Trimming took 3 bases from V and 7 from J, leaving 16 bases between them. Germline values: CDR1 SGHDT, CDR2 YYEEEE.

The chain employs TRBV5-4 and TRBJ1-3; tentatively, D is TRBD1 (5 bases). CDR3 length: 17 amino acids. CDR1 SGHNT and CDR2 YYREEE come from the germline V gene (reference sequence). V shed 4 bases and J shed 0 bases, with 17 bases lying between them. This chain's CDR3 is CASSVDRPGYSGNTIYF. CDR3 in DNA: TGTGCCAGCAGCGTCGACCGGCCAGGGTACTCTGGAAACACCATATATTTT.

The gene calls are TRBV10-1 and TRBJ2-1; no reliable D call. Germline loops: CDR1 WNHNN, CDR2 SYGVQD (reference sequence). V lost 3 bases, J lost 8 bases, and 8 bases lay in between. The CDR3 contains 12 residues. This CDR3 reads CASSDSYDEQFF. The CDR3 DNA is TGCGCCAGCAGTGATTCTTACGATGAGCAGTTCTTC.

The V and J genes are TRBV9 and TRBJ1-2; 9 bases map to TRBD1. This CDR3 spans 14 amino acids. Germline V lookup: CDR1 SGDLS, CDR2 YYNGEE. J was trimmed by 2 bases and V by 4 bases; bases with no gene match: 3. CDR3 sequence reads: CASSPGQGNYGYTF. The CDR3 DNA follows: TGTGCCAGCAGCCCGGGACAGGGCAACTATGGCTACACCTTC.

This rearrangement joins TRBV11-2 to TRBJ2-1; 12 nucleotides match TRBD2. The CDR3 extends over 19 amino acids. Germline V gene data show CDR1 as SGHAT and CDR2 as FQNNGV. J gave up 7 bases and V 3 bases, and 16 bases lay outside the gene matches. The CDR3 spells CASSFRRVSSGGAENEQFF. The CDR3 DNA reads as TGTGCCAGCAGCTTTAGAAGGGTCTCTAGCGGGGGGGCCGAGAATGAGCAGTTCTTC.

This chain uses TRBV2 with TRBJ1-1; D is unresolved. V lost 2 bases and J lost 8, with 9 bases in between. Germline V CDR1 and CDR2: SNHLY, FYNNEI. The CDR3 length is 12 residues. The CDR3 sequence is CASSELPGEAFF. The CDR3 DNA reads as TGTGCCAGCAGTGAATTACCAGGAGAAGCTTTCTTT.

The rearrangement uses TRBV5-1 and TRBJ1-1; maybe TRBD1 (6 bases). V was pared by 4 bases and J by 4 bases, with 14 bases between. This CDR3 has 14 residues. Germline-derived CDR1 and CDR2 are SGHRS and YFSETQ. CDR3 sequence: CASSLIDRSTEAFF. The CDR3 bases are TGCGCCAGCAGCCTAATCGACAGGAGCACTGAAGCTTTCTTT.

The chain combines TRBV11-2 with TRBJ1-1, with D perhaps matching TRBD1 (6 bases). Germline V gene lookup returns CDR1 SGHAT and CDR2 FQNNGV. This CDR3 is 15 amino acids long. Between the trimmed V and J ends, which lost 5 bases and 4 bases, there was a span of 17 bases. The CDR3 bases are TGTGCCAGCAGCCCCCGTGGAGGGGGTGCCACTGAAGCTTTCTTT. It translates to CASSPRGGGATEAFF.

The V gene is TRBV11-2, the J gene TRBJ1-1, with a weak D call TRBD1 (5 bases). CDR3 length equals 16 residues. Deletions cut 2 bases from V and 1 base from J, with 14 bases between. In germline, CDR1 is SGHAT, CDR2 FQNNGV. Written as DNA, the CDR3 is TGTGCCAGCAGCTTATTGGGACGGGGTGGGAACACTGAAGCTTTCTTT. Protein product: CASSLLGRGGNTEAFF.

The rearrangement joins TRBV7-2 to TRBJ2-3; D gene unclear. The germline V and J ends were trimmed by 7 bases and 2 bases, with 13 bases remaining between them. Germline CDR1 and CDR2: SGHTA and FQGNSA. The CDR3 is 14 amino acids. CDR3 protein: CASNLLRLTDTQYF. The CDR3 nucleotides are TGTGCCAGCAACCTCCTAAGGCTCACAGATACGCAGTATTTT.

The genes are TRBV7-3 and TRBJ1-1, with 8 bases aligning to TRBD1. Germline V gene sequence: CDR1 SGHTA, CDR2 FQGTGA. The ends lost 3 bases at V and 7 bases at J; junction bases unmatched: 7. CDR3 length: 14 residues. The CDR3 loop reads CASSLGQGAGEAFF. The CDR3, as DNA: TGTGCCAGCAGCTTGGGTCAGGGGGCGGGTGAAGCTTTCTTT.

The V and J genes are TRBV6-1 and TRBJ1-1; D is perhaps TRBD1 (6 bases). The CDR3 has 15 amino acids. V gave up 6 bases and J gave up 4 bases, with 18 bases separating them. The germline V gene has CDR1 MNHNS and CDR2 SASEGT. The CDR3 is CASRQGPGWGTEAFF. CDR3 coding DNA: TGTGCCAGCAGGCAGGGGCCGGGTTGGGGCACTGAAGCTTTCTTT.

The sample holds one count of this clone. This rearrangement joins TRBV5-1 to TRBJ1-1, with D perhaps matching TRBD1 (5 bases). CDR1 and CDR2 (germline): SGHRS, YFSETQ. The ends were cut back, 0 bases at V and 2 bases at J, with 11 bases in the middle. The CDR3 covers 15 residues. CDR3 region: CASSLEIGANTEAFF. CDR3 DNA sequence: TGCGCCAGCAGCTTGGAAATAGGGGCCAACACTGAAGCTTTCTTT.

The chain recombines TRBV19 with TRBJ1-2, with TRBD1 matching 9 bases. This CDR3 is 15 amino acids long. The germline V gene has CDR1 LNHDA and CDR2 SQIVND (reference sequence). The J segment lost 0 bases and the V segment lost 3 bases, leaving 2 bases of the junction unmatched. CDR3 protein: CASSITGGTNYGYTF. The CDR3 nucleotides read TGTGCCAGTAGTATTACAGGGGGCACTAACTATGGCTACACCTTC.